This T cell receptor beta chain derives from a study of T cell changes during pregnancy in multiple sclerosis. Libraries were prepared by immunoSEQ multiplex PCR; TCRdb keeps only in-frame clonotypes and omits some of them. The sample lists tens of thousands of clones; 85% to 95% were seen once. The CDR3 length is 15 residues. Trimming removed 4 bases from V and 1 base from J; junction bases left unmatched: 5. The germline gives CDR1 SEHNR, CDR2 FQNEAQ (reference sequence). This specimen consisted of CD4+ T cells from peripheral blood mononuclear cells, obtained before pregnancy. The chain recombines TRBV7-9 with TRBJ2-7; 9 bases are a match to TRBD1. This receptor was obtained from a female donor with multiple sclerosis, enrolled in a pregnancy study. The DNA of the CDR3 is TGTGCCAGCAGCTCCGTACAGGGGGCGTCCTACGAGCAGTACTTC. Amino acid sequence: CASSSVQGASYEQYF.